The 22 T cell receptor beta chains presented below share a single source sample, sequenced in a study of blood T cell repertoires in COVID-19. The assay was immunoSEQ multiplex PCR, and TCRdb's table has in-frame clones only and misses some. In the table there are around 300,000 clones, roughly 90% of which are singletons. Sequences were obtained from PBMCs or T cells enriched from blood (not recorded which). The receptors originated from a woman aged 55-69 years who had recovered from COVID-19.

The chain recombines TRBV28 with TRBJ2-2; 10 bases agree with TRBD2. Losses at the gene ends were 3 bases for V and 1 base for J; bases not matched to a gene: 14. The CDR3 consists of 20 residues. CDR1 and CDR2 from the germline V gene are MDHEN and SYDVKM. The CDR3 nucleotides read TGTGCCAGCAGTTTCCCTCCAGGGGAGCGGGAGGGTAGGAACACCGGGGAGCTGTTTTTT. Its translation is CASSFPPGEREGRNTGELFF.

J is TRBJ2-7 and V is TRBV5-1, with 8 nucleotides matching TRBD1. Per germline, CDR1 SGHRS and CDR2 YFSETQ. Trimming removed 3 bases from V and 6 bases from J; junction bases left unmatched: 8. This CDR3 is built from 14 residues. In DNA, the CDR3 is TGCGCCAGCAGCTGGGAGACAGGGGACTCCGAGCAGTACTTC. As protein: CASSWETGDSEQYF. Full variable domain (outside the CDR3, taken from reference TRBV5-1 and TRBJ2-7): KAGVTQTPRYLIKTRGQQVTLSCSPISGHRSVSWYQQTPGQGLQFLFEYFSETQRNKGNFPGRFSGRQFSNSRSEMNVSTLELGDSALYLCASSWETGDSEQYFGPGTRLTVT.

The rearrangement joins TRBV28 to TRBJ1-6; D is ambiguous. Trimming removed 4 bases from V and 8 bases from J, with 9 bases in between. The CDR3 consists of 13 residues. The germline gives CDR1 MDHEN, CDR2 SYDVKM. The CDR3 sequence: CASSSLMDSPLHF. CDR3 in DNA: TGTGCCAGCAGTTCCCTAATGGATTCACCCCTCCACTTT.

The chain links TRBV15 to TRBJ1-1; unclear D gene. Germline CDR1 LNHNV, CDR2 YYDKDF (reference sequence). This CDR3 region has 13 residues. V was cut by 0 bases and J by 5 bases, with 7 bases left in between. Here the CDR3 reads CATSRDGRTEAFF. CDR3 sequence (DNA): TGTGCCACCAGCAGAGATGGCAGGACTGAAGCTTTCTTT.

The chain joins TRBV18 to TRBJ1-2; 7 bases are a match to TRBD1. V lost 2 bases, J lost 8 bases, and 2 bases stayed unmatched. CDR3 length: 12 residues. Germline V CDR1 and CDR2: KGHSH, LQKENI. The CDR3 sequence is CASSPEQGGYTF. CDR3 sequence (DNA): TGTGCCAGCTCACCAGAACAGGGGGGCTACACCTTC.

In the case of this clone: Other DNA sequences from this sample encode an identical CDR3 as well. V gene TRBV28 combines with J gene TRBJ1-4; D might be TRBD1 (6 bases). The CDR3 spans 14 residues. V was trimmed by 3 bases and J by 6 bases, leaving 11 bases between them. The germline V gene has CDR1 MDHEN and CDR2 SYDVKM. The CDR3 DNA reads as TGTGCCAGCAGTTTGGGGGGGCGTGATGAAAAACTGTTTTTT. Translated, it gives CASSLGGRDEKLFF. Full variable domain (outside the CDR3, taken from reference TRBV28 and TRBJ1-4): DVKVTQSSRYLVKRTGEKVFLECVQDMDHENMFWYRQDPGLGLRLIYFSYDVKMKEKGDIPEGYSVSREKKERFSLILESASTNQTSMYLCASSLGGRDEKLFFGSGTQLSVL.

CDR3 region: CASSLSGLAGDYTQYF. In nucleotides, the CDR3 is TGTGCCAGCAGTTTATCAGGACTAGCGGGAGATTATACGCAGTATTTT. This chain connects TRBV27 to TRBJ2-3, with 13 bases identical to TRBD2. CDR1 is MNHEY and CDR2 is SMNVEV in the germline V gene (reference sequence). V shed 0 bases, J shed 7 bases, and the junction held 4 bases outside the gene matches. This CDR3 has 16 amino acids.

J is TRBJ1-5 and V is TRBV6-5; tentatively, D is TRBD1 (6 bases). CDR1 MNHEY and CDR2 SVGAGI come from the germline V gene. CDR3 length: 14 residues. The V and J ends lost 5 bases and 5 bases respectively, with 13 bases between them. CDR3 amino acids: CASSPDRTYQPQHF. Here the CDR3 DNA reads TGTGCCAGCAGTCCCGACAGGACCTATCAGCCCCAGCATTTT.

The CDR3 reads CASSSGTGGSGTEAFF. CDR3 DNA: TGCGCCAGCAGCTCGGGGACAGGGGGCTCAGGTACTGAAGCTTTCTTT. The rearrangement uses TRBV5-1 and TRBJ1-1; 12 nucleotides match TRBD1. Trimming at V came to 3 bases and at J to 5 bases, leaving 8 bases not matched to a gene. The germline V gene encodes CDR1 SGHRS and CDR2 YFSETQ. This CDR3 region has 16 residues.

The V gene is TRBV11-3, the J gene TRBJ2-7; the D is unclear. This CDR3 spans 10 amino acids. Germline loops: CDR1 SGHNT, CDR2 YENEEA. The germline V and J ends were trimmed by 6 bases and 4 bases, with 4 bases remaining between them. This CDR3 reads CASREYEQYF. The CDR3 nucleotides read TGTGCCAGCAGGGAGTACGAGCAGTACTTC.

The chain combines TRBV2 with TRBJ2-4; 10 nucleotides agree with TRBD1. Germline V CDR1 and CDR2: SNHLY, FYNNEI. This CDR3 comprises 16 residues. Trimming took 5 bases from V and 1 from J; bases not matched to a gene: 5. CDR3 bases: TGTGCCAGCAGTTCCGGACAGGGGGGGGCCAAAAACATTCAGTACTTC. This sequence encodes CASSSGQGGAKNIQYF.

This clone was observed once. CDR3 in DNA: TGTGCCAGCAGCGTGGACCAGGGGAGCAATGAGCAGTTCTTC. Its translation: CASSVDQGSNEQFF. This chain links TRBV9 with TRBJ2-1; D perhaps matches TRBD1 (6 bases). CDR1 is SGDLS, CDR2 YYNGEE, per germline. V was shortened by 2 bases and J by 6 bases, with 12 bases between the two germline ends. The CDR3 spans 14 residues.

A single count supports this clone. The chain has TRBV6-5 and TRBJ1-1; D is unresolved. The V gene's germline CDR1 is MNHEY and CDR2 SVGAGI. This CDR3 comprises 15 residues. V lost 0 bases, J lost 10 bases, and 18 bases lay in between. The CDR3 loop reads CASSYSGPRGSRAFF. CDR3 sequence (DNA): TGTGCCAGCAGTTACTCGGGCCCCAGAGGGAGTCGAGCTTTCTTT.

This clone has only one observation. The chain combines TRBV2 with TRBJ2-3; no definite D call. The CDR3 sequence is 14 residues long. Germline V gene data show CDR1 as SNHLY and CDR2 as FYNNEI. Trimming removed 5 bases at V and 0 bases at J, with 9 bases between. The CDR3 is CASSRLSSTDTQYF. In DNA, the CDR3 is TGTGCCAGCAGTCGTCTTTCTAGCACAGATACGCAGTATTTT.

The CDR3 reads CASSSVASGAGELFF. The CDR3, as DNA: TGTGCCAGCAGCTCAGTGGCTAGCGGGGCCGGGGAGCTGTTTTTT. The chain joins TRBV7-3 to TRBJ2-2, with 9 bases identical to TRBD2. The CDR3 covers 15 residues. Germline assignment: CDR1 SGHTA and CDR2 FQGTGA. J lost 6 bases, V lost 4 bases, and 6 bases had no gene match.

The V and J genes are TRBV4-2 and TRBJ1-5; a possible D gene is TRBD1 (6 bases). Trimming took off 4 bases at V and 5 bases at J, with 15 bases between the two ends. This CDR3 spans 15 amino acids. CDR1 LGHNA and CDR2 YNFKEQ come from the germline V gene. This chain's CDR3 is CASSPFAGDDQPQHF. CDR3 sequence (DNA): TGTGCCAGCAGCCCTTTTGCAGGGGATGATCAGCCCCAGCATTTT.

The rearrangement links TRBV30 to TRBJ2-2; TRBD2 aligns across 8 bases. The CDR3 consists of 15 residues. Germline assignment: CDR1 GTSNPN and CDR2 SVGIG (reference sequence). After removal of 6 bases from V and 6 bases from J, the junction contained 12 bases not matched to a gene. CDR3 sequence (DNA): TGTGCCTGCTCACGTTCCAGCGGGGGAGCCGGGGAGCTGTTTTTT. It encodes CACSRSSGGAGELFF.

The chain couples TRBV3-1 (or the pseudogene TRBV3-2) to TRBJ2-1; 8 bases match TRBD2. Germline V gene lookup returns CDR1 LGHDT and CDR2 YNNKEL (reference sequence). Trimming cost V 3 bases and J 5 bases; bases outside gene matches: 6. CDR3 length: 15 amino acids. CDR3 region: CASSQTRGDHNEQFF. CDR3 DNA sequence: TGTGCCAGCAGCCAGACGCGGGGGGATCACAATGAGCAGTTCTTC.

The chain recombines TRBV19 with TRBJ1-5; no firm D call. The CDR3 extends over 16 amino acids. V was pared by 7 bases and J by 4 bases, with 20 bases between. Germline-derived CDR1 and CDR2 are LNHDA and SQIVND (reference sequence). The CDR3 nucleotides are TGTGCCAGTACGAGCCGCGGCGGGGTGTTAAATCAGCCCCAGCATTTT. Protein product: CASTSRGGVLNQPQHF.

This sequence joins TRBV2 and TRBJ1-1; 8 nucleotides match TRBD1. The CDR3 totals 16 residues. CDR1 and CDR2 from the germline V gene are SNHLY and FYNNEI. V lost 4 bases and J lost 6; bases outside the gene matches: 13. Written as DNA, the CDR3 is TGTGCCAGCAGTGCAGGGGGCCAGAACGGAGTGGCTGAAGCTTTCTTT. Protein sequence: CASSAGGQNGVAEAFF.

V is TRBV5-6 and J is TRBJ2-7; 8 nucleotides match TRBD2. The CDR3 spans 17 residues. Losses at the gene ends were 2 bases for V and 4 bases for J; bases not matched to a gene: 14. Per the germline V gene, CDR1 is SGHDT and CDR2 is YYEEEE. The CDR3 region has the DNA TGTGCCAGCAGCTTTTCTGTAGAGGGTAGCGGGGTGTACGAGCAGTACTTC. Translation: CASSFSVEGSGVYEQYF.

This clone showed up just once. The chain couples TRBV29-1 to TRBJ2-7; the match to TRBD1 covers 7 bases. Germline V gene data show CDR1 as SQVTM and CDR2 as ANQGSEA. The CDR3 loop spans 11 amino acids. J lost 4 bases, V lost 7 bases, and 4 bases had no gene match. Here the CDR3 DNA reads TGCAGCGCCGGACAGGCATACGAGCAGTACTTC. Encoded protein: CSAGQAYEQYF.